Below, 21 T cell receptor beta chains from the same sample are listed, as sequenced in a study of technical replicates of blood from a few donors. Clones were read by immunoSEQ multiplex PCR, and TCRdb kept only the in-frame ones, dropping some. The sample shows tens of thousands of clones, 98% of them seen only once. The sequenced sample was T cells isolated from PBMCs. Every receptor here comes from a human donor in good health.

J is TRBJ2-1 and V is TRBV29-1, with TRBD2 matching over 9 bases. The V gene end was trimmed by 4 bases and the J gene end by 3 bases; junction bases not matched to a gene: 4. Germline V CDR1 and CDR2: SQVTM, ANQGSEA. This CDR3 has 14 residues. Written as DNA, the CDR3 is TGCAGCGTTGTTAAGCGGGAGGTCTACAATGAGCAGTTCTTC. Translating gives CSVVKREVYNEQFF.

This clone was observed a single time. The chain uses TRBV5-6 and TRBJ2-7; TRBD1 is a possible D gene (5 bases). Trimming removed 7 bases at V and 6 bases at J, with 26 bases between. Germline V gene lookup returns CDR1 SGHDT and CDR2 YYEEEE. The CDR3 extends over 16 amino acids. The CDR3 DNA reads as TGTGCCAGCGGGCTTTTTCAGACAGCAACCCCCTCCGAGCAGTACTTC. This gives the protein CASGLFQTATPSEQYF.

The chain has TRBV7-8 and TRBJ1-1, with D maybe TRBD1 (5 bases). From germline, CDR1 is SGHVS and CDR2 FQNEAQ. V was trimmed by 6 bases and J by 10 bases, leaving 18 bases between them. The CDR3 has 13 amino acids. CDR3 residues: CASSLGIVGGAFF. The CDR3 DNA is TGTGCCAGCAGTCTCGGTATAGTCGGGGGAGCTTTCTTT. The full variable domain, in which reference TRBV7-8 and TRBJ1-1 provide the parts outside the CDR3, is GAGVSQSPRYKVAKRGQDVALRCDPISGHVSLFWYQQALGQGPEFLTYFQNEAQLDKSGLPSDRFFAERPEGSVSTLKIQRTQQEDSAVYLCASSLGIVGGAFFGQGTRLTVV.

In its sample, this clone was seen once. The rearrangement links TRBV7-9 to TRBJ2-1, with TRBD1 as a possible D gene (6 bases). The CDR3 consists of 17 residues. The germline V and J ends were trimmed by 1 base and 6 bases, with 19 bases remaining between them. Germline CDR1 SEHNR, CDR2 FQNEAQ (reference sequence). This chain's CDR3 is CASSLVTFGDNSNEQFF. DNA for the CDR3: TGTGCCAGCAGCTTAGTGACGTTTGGGGACAATAGCAATGAGCAGTTCTTC.

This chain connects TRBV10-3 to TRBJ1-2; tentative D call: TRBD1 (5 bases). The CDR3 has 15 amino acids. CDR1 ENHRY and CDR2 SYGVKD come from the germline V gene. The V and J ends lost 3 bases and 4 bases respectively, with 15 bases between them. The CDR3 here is CAISDVTEDIYGYTF. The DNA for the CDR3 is TGTGCCATCAGTGACGTGACAGAAGATATCTATGGCTACACCTTC.

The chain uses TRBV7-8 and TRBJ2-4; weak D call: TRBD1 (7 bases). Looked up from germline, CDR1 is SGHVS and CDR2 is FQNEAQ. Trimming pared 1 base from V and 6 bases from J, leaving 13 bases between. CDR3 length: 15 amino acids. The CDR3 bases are TGTGCCAGCAGCTTAGAGGGGGGACAGATAAACATTCAGTACTTC. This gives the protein CASSLEGGQINIQYF.

CDR3 residues: CSARRGDEQFF. As DNA, the CDR3 is TGCAGTGCTAGACGTGGAGATGAGCAGTTCTTC. The chain recombines TRBV20-1 with TRBJ2-1, with D hard to call. Trimming took 2 bases from V and 8 from J, leaving 7 bases between them. Germline CDR1 and CDR2: DFQATT and SNEGSKA (reference sequence). This CDR3 has 11 amino acids.

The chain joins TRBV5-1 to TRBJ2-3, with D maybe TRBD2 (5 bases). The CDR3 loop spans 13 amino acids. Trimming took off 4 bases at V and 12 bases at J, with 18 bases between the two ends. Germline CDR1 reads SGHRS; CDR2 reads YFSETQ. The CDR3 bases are TGCGCCAGCAGCCGCACTCTTAGCGAGATACAGTATTTT. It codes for CASSRTLSEIQYF. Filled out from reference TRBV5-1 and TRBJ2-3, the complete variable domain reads KAGVTQTPRYLIKTRGQQVTLSCSPISGHRSVSWYQQTPGQGLQFLFEYFSETQRNKGNFPGRFSGRQFSNSRSEMNVSTLELGDSALYLCASSRTLSEIQYFGPGTRLTVL.

CDR3 DNA: TGCGCCAGCAGCCAAGATGAGAGTGCTAGCACAGATACGCAGTATTTT. This encodes CASSQDESASTDTQYF. This rearrangement joins TRBV4-1 to TRBJ2-3; D not resolved. The CDR3 loop spans 16 amino acids. Germline V gene lookup returns CDR1 MGHRA and CDR2 YSYEKL. V was pared by 0 bases and J by 0 bases, with 10 bases between.

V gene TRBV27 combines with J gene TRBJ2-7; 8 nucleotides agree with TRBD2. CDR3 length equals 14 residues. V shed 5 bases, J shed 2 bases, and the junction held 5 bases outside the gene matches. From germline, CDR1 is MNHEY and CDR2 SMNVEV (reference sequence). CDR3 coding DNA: TGTGCCAGCAGTCCTAATAGCGGGGCCTACGAGCAGTACTTC. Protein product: CASSPNSGAYEQYF.

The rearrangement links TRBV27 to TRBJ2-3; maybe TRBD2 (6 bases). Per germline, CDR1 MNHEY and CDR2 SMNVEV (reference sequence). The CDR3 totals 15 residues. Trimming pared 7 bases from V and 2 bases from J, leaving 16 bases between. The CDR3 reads CASTSPGEDTDTQYF. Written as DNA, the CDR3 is TGTGCCAGCACCTCCCCGGGGGAGGACACAGATACGCAGTATTTT.

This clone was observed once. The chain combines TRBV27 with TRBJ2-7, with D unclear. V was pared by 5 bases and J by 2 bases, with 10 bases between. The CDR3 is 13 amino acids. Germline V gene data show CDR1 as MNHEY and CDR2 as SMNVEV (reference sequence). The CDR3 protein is CASSTQVPYEQYF. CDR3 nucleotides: TGTGCCAGCAGTACTCAGGTTCCCTACGAGCAGTACTTC.

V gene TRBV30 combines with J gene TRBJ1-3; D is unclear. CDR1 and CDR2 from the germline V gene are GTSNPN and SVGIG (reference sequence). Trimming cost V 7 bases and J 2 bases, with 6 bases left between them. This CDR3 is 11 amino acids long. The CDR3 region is CASSAGNTIYF. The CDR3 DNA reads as TGTGCCTCCTCGGCTGGAAACACCATATATTTT.

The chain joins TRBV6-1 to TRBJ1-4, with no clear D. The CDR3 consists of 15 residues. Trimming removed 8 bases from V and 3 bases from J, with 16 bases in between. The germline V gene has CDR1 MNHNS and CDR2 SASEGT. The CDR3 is CASQPAELSNEKLFF. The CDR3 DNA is TGTGCCAGCCAACCCGCCGAGTTGTCTAATGAAAAACTGTTTTTT.

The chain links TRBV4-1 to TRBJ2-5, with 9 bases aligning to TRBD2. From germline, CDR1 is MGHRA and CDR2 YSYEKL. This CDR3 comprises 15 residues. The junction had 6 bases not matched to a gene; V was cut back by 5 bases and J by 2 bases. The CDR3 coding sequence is TGCGCCAGCAGCACTCGACTAGCGGTACAAGAGACCCAGTACTTC. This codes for CASSTRLAVQETQYF.

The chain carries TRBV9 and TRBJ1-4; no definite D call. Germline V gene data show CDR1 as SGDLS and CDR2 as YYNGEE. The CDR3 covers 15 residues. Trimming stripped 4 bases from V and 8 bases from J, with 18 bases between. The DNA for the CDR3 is TGTGCCAGCAGCTCCACACAGACCCGTGGGGAAAAACTGTTTTTT. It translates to CASSSTQTRGEKLFF.

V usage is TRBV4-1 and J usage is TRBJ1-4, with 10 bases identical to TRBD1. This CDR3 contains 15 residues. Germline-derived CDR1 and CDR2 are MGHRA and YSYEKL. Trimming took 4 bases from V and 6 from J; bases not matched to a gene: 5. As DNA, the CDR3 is TGCGCCAGCAGCCCACGGGACAGGGGCTATGAAAAACTGTTTTTT. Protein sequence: CASSPRDRGYEKLFF.

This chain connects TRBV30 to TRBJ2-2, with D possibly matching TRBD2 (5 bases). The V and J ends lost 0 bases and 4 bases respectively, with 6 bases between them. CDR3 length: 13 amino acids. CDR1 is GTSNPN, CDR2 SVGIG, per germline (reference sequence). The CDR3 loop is CAWSVEGTGELFF. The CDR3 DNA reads TGTGCCTGGAGTGTAGAGGGCACCGGGGAGCTGTTTTTT.

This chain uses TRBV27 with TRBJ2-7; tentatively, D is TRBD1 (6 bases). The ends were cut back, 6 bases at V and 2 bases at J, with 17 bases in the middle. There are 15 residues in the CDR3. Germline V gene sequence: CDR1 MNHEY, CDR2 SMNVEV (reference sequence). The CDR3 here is CASSQIAGQTYEQYF. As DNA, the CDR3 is TGTGCCAGCAGCCAAATCGCAGGACAGACCTACGAGCAGTACTTC.

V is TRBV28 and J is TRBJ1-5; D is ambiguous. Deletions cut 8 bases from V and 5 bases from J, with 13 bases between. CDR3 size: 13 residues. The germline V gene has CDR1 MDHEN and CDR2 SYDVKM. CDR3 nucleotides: TGTGCCAGCCTGACTCCGGGATATCAGCCCCAGCATTTT. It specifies CASLTPGYQPQHF.

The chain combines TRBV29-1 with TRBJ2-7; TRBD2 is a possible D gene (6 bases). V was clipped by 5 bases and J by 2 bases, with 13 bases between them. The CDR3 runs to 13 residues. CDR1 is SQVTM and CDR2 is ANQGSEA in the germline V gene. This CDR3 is CSVISGGTYEQYF. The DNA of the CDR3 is TGCAGCGTTATTAGCGGAGGAACCTACGAGCAGTACTTC.